A single sample gave rise to the 11 T cell receptor beta chains below, sequenced in a study of molecular identifiers for immune sequencing clone quantification. TCRdb re-called the PCR reads with MiXCR, one entry per CDR3 protein. The sample has some 580,000 distinct CDR3 sequences; roughly 27% are singletons. The sequencing sample was made of naive CD8+ T cells from blood, with Jurkat cell RNA spiked in. Subset defined: FACS-sorted CD8+CD4-CCR7+CD45RA+ naive T cells. The receptors were sampled from a human donor in good health. Some libraries in this study had Jurkat cell RNA spiked in.

The chain employs TRBV14 and TRBJ2-7; D unclear. Germline CDR1 SGHDN, CDR2 FVKESK. The V and J ends lost 0 bases and 2 bases respectively, with 5 bases between them. The CDR3 has 13 residues. CDR3 nucleotides: TGTGCCAGCAGCCAAGATCCCCCCTACGAGCAGTACTTC. Its protein is CASSQDPPYEQYF.

There are a few counts of this clonotype. J is TRBJ2-7 and V is TRBV20-1, with a tentative D call TRBD1 (5 bases). This CDR3 is 15 amino acids long. The germline CDR1 and CDR2 sequences are DFQATT and SNEGSKA (reference sequence). Trimming removed 7 bases from V and 1 base from J, with 20 bases in between. CDR3 sequence (DNA): TGCAGTGGGACCCAAAGGGGCACCCTATCCTACGAGCAGTACTTC. Protein: CSGTQRGTLSYEQYF.

This chain links TRBV20-1 with TRBJ1-5; TRBD1 is a possible D gene (5 bases). The V and J ends lost 1 base and 0 bases respectively, with 13 bases between them. CDR3 length: 16 residues. Germline V gene data show CDR1 as DFQATT and CDR2 as SNEGSKA (reference sequence). The CDR3 region is CSARAGSGYSNQPQHF. CDR3 in DNA: TGCAGTGCTAGAGCCGGGTCAGGGTATAGCAATCAGCCCCAGCATTTT.

A remark on this clonotype: This may be a read error: a much more frequent sequence differs by one nucleotide. This rearrangement joins TRBV4-1 to TRBJ1-2; D gene uncertain. This CDR3 has 15 residues. The germline gives CDR1 MGHRA, CDR2 YSYEKL. With 6 bases removed from V and 4 bases from J, the gap between germline ends came to 18 bases. The CDR3 protein is CASRKGVGQSYGYTF. In DNA, the CDR3 is TGCGCCAGCAGGAAGGGCGTCGGGCAAAGCTATGGCTACACCTTC.

In regard to this clonotype: Its ends do not fully match the called genes, so a read error is possible. The rearrangement links TRBV5-4 to TRBJ2-7; D is ambiguous. Germline CDR1 is SGHNT and CDR2 is YYREEE (reference sequence). The CDR3 spans 12 residues. The CDR3 here is CASSLGGYVQYF. CDR3 in DNA: TGTGCCAGCAGCTTGGGCGGCTACGTGCAGTACTTC. Filled out from reference TRBV5-4 and TRBJ2-7, the complete variable domain reads ETGVTQSPTHLIKTRGQQVTLRCSSQSGHNTVSWYQQALGQGPQFIFQYYREEENGRGNFPPRFSGLQFPNYSSELNVNALELDDSALYLCASSLGGYVQYFGPGTRLTVT.

This clonotype has a single count. The chain is built from TRBV7-6 and TRBJ1-1; D gene unclear. Germline-derived CDR1 and CDR2 are SGHVS and FNYEAQ. The CDR3 spans 13 residues. V lost 0 bases to trimming and J lost 10 bases, with 12 bases between them. Written as DNA, the CDR3 is TGTGCCAGCAGCTTAGCCGGTGGCCCTGCAGCTTTCTTT. Translation: CASSLAGGPAAFF. Together with reference TRBV7-6 and TRBJ1-1, the CDR3 gives the full variable domain: GAGVSQSPRYKVTKRGQDVALRCDPISGHVSLYWYRQALGQGPEFLTYFNYEAQQDKSGLPNDRFSAERPEGSISTLTIQRTEQRDSAMYRCASSLAGGPAAFFGQGTRLTVV.

The V call is TRBV6-2 or TRBV6-3, the J call TRBJ2-7; 12 positions agree with TRBD2. Germline values: CDR1 MNHEY, CDR2 SVGEGT. The CDR3 consists of 15 residues. Germline trimming cut 6 bases from V and 2 bases from J; bases unmatched to any gene: 5. The CDR3 spells CASRTLAGGPYEQYF. The CDR3 DNA is TGTGCCAGCAGAACACTAGCGGGAGGCCCCTACGAGCAGTACTTC.

This clonotype was found many times. V gene TRBV14 combines with J gene TRBJ2-7, with D uncertain. The V end lost 3 bases, the J end lost 6 bases, and 12 bases lay between the germline ends. Germline CDR1 is SGHDN and CDR2 is FVKESK. The CDR3 covers 13 residues. For the CDR3, the DNA is TGTGCCAGCAGCCATCGCAATGGTCGCGAGCAGTACTTC. Translating it yields CASSHRNGREQYF.

On this clonotype: A much larger clone differs by one base, so this may be a read error. The rearrangement joins TRBV7-2 to TRBJ2-7, with a weak D call TRBD1 (6 bases). CDR3 size: 13 residues. Germline CDR1 reads SGHTA; CDR2 reads FQGNSA. The CDR3 bases are TGTGCCAGCAGCTGGGGACAAAACTACGAGCAGCACTTC. Translation: CASSWGQNYEQHF.

This clonotype was counted a few times. The chain carries TRBV6-2 or TRBV6-3 and TRBJ2-2; a weak D match, TRBD1 (5 bases). CDR1 is MNHEY, CDR2 SVGEGT, per germline. The CDR3 has 14 residues. V was trimmed by 2 bases and J by 6 bases, leaving 10 bases between them. The DNA for the CDR3 is TGTGCCAGCAGTTACGACAGTTGGGCCGGGGAGCTGTTTTTT. Translating it yields CASSYDSWAGELFF.

There are many counts of this clonotype. This chain uses TRBV5-1 with TRBJ1-1; 8 bases agree with TRBD1. Trimming removed 4 bases from V and 0 bases from J; junction bases left unmatched: 5. This CDR3 comprises 15 residues. Germline lookup yields CDR1 SGHRS and CDR2 YFSETQ. The CDR3 DNA reads as TGCGCCAGCAGCCCGTGGGACAGGTTGAACACTGAAGCTTTCTTT. The encoded protein is CASSPWDRLNTEAFF.